This is a list of T cell receptor beta chains from one sample in a study of OX40 agonist ivuxolimab in advanced cancers. The protocol was immunoSEQ multiplex PCR, while the TCRdb copy is restricted to in-frame clones and leaves out a portion. The sample records 75,000 to 90,000 clones, around 87% being singletons. Here the sequenced sample was CD4+ or CD8+ T cells sorted from blood, taken in a trial of the OX40 agonist ivuxolimab. The source of these receptors is an adult with an advanced solid tumor such as melanoma, head and neck, liver or kidney cancer. The CDR3 runs from the conserved cysteine through the conserved F or W. D genes are given only for firm matches. Part of the rows lack a size; the others show once, few, many or a class for expanded clones.

size,V,D,J,DNA,CDR3
-,TRBV18,-,TRBJ1-5,TGTGCCAGCTCACCGTCCGGAAATCAGCCCCAGCATTTT,CASSPSGNQPQHF
-,TRBV5-6,TRBD1,TRBJ2-7,TGTGCCAGCAGCTGGGGCCCACCGGGACAGGCTACCTACGAGCAGTACTTC,CASSWGPPGQATYEQYF
-,TRBV27,-,TRBJ2-6,TGTGCCAGCAGTTTTCGGGCGCCAGGAGGGGCCAACGTCCTGACTTTC,CASSFRAPGGANVLTF
-,TRBV5-1,-,TRBJ2-3,TGCGCCAGCAGCTTGGGGGTAGGGGGCACAGATACGCAGTATTTT,CASSLGVGGTDTQYF
-,TRBV27,-,TRBJ2-7,TGTGCCAGCAGCTGGGTTTCGGGCGAGCAGTACTTC,CASSWVSGEQYF
-,TRBV10-3,-,TRBJ1-1,TGTGCCATCAGTGAGTCGTGGGAGGGAGGCACTGAAGCTTTCTTT,CAISESWEGGTEAFF
-,TRBV5-1,TRBD2,TRBJ2-3,TGCGCCAGCAGAGTCGGACTAGCGGGCGCAGATACGCAGTATTTT,CASRVGLAGADTQYF
-,TRBV6-1,-,TRBJ2-2,TGTGCCAGCAGTGAAGTGGGGGTACCCCCCGGGGAGCTGTTTTTT,CASSEVGVPPGELFF
-,TRBV2,TRBD2,TRBJ2-1,TGTGCCAGCAGTGAACGGCGCGGGGGGATGAATGAGCAGTTCTTC,CASSERRGGMNEQFF
once,TRBV28,-,TRBJ1-2,TGTGCCACCGAGCAGAATAACTATGGCTACACCTTC,CATEQNNYGYTF
-,TRBV7-2,TRBD2,TRBJ2-3,TGTGCCAGCAGCTGGAGCGGGAGGGGCACAGATACGCAGTATTTT,CASSWSGRGTDTQYF
-,TRBV7-3,TRBD1,TRBJ2-7,TGTGCCAGCAGCTTGGGACAGGGGGTCCCCTACGAGCAGTACTTC,CASSLGQGVPYEQYF
-,TRBV6-1,-,TRBJ1-2,TGTGCCAGCAGTGCGCTAGCTTACTATGGCTACACCTTC,CASSALAYYGYTF
few,TRBV7-6,-,TRBJ1-1,TGTGCCAGCAGCTTGAGGGAGGGCGAAGCTTTCTTT,CASSLREGEAFF
-,TRBV5-6,-,TRBJ2-1,TGTGCCAGCAGCTCGACTGATCTTGGGCAGTTCTTC,CASSSTDLGQFF
-,TRBV10-2,TRBD1,TRBJ2-6,TGCGCCAGCAGTGATACAGGGGTCTCTGGGGCCAACGTCCTGACTTTC,CASSDTGVSGANVLTF
-,TRBV6-1,TRBD1,TRBJ1-5,TGTGCCAGCAATCCTGAGGGACAGATCAATCAGCCCCAGCATTTT,CASNPEGQINQPQHF
-,TRBV5-1,-,TRBJ1-1,TGCGCCAGCAGCTTGGCCTTAGCCCGCGGTGAAGCTTTCTTT,CASSLALARGEAFF
-,TRBV5-1,TRBD1,TRBJ1-2,TGCGCCAGCAGCCCAGACAGGGAAGGGGTCTATGGCTACACCTTC,CASSPDREGVYGYTF
-,TRBV29-1,TRBD1,TRBJ1-5,TGCAGCGTTCCAGGGGGGAGCAATCAGCCCCAGCATTTT,CSVPGGSNQPQHF
-,TRBV7-2,-,TRBJ2-1,TGTGCCAGCAGCTTTCTTGGATCGAACAATGAGCAGTTCTTC,CASSFLGSNNEQFF
-,TRBV6-5,-,TRBJ1-1,TGTGCCAGCAGTTCCCCAGTGGGCACTGAAGCTTTCTTT,CASSSPVGTEAFF
-,TRBV9,-,TRBJ1-2,TGTGCCAGCAGCACCCCTAGACCCGCTACCAACTATGGCTACACCTTC,CASSTPRPATNYGYTF
-,TRBV7-2,TRBD1,TRBJ1-6,TGTGCCAGCAGCTCACAGACAGGGAGCTCCTATAATTCACCCCTCCACTTT,CASSSQTGSSYNSPLHF
-,TRBV2,TRBD1,TRBJ1-6,TGTGCCAGCAGTGTCATAGGACAGGGGACTTCACCCCTCCACTTT,CASSVIGQGTSPLHF
once,TRBV5-6,-,TRBJ2-3,TGTGCCAGCAGCTTGGTGGGAGCGGGCACAGATACGCAGTATTTT,CASSLVGAGTDTQYF
-,TRBV11-3,-,TRBJ2-7,TGTGCCAGCAGCTTTAGGGATCAGAACTACGAGCAGTACTTC,CASSFRDQNYEQYF
-,TRBV19,-,TRBJ1-3,TGTGCCAGTAGTGATCCAGGGGCCTCTGGAAACACCATATATTTT,CASSDPGASGNTIYF
-,TRBV27,-,TRBJ1-1,TGTGCCAGCAGTCAGGACAGATTGCCTCCGAACACTGAAGCTTTCTTT,CASSQDRLPPNTEAFF
-,TRBV11-3,TRBD2,TRBJ2-1,TGTGCCAGCAGCTTGGGAGGGCCCTCGAGTGGGTACAATGAGCAGTTCTTC,CASSLGGPSSGYNEQFF
few,TRBV21-1,-,TRBJ1-5,TGTGCCGTGTCCCCTTGGCCCCAGCATTTT,CAVSPWPQHF
-,TRBV5-1,TRBD1,TRBJ1-1,TGCGCCAGCAGCCGGAGACAGGGAGAAGGCACTGAAGCTTTCTTT,CASSRRQGEGTEAFF
-,TRBV2,TRBD1,TRBJ1-1,TGTGCCAGCAGTGGGGACAGCACTGAAGCTTTCTTT,CASSGDSTEAFF
-,TRBV11-3,-,TRBJ2-7,TGTGCCAGCAGCTGGGGAACAGGGTCTTCTGGCGAGCAGTACTTC,CASSWGTGSSGEQYF
-,TRBV11-2,-,TRBJ2-5,TGTGCCAGCAGCTTCAAGTTGGGGGTCGCGGGCCCCCAAGAGACCCAGTACTTC,CASSFKLGVAGPQETQYF
-,TRBV6-1,-,TRBJ2-5,TGTGCCAGCAGTGGACAGCGAGAGACCCAGTACTTC,CASSGQRETQYF
few,TRBV30,-,TRBJ2-7,TGTGCCTGGAGCCGAGGACGGATTAACTCCTACGAGCAGTACTTC,CAWSRGRINSYEQYF
-,TRBV6-1,-,TRBJ1-2,TGTGCCAGCAGTGAAAGTATGGGGACTAACTATGGCTACACCTTC,CASSESMGTNYGYTF
once,TRBV6-1,TRBD1,TRBJ2-7,TGTGCCAGCAGTGAAGCTGGGACAGGACCCTACGAGCAGTACTTC,CASSEAGTGPYEQYF
once,TRBV6-5,TRBD2,TRBJ2-1,TGTGCCAGCAGACCCGGGACTAGCAACTACAATGAGCAGTTCTTC,CASRPGTSNYNEQFF
-,TRBV7-2,TRBD2,TRBJ2-1,TGTGCCAGCAGCCTGGCCAGGACTAGCTCTCCTGAGCAGTTCTTC,CASSLARTSSPEQFF